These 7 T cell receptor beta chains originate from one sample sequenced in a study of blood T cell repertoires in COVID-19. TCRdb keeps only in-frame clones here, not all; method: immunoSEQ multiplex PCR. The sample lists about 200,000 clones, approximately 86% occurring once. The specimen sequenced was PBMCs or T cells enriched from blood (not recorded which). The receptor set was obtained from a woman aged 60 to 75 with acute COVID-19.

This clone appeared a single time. CDR3 in amino acids: CASSFDSHNEKLFF. CDR3 DNA: TGTGCCAGCAGCTTTGACAGTCATAATGAAAAACTGTTTTTT. The chain employs TRBV7-2 and TRBJ1-4; weak D call: TRBD1 (5 bases). Trimming cost V 3 bases and J 4 bases, with 9 bases left between them. Germline V CDR1 and CDR2: SGHTA, FQGNSA. The CDR3 covers 14 residues.

The chain's CDR3 is CASQGGRGMETQYF. CDR3 DNA sequence: TGTGCCAGCCAGGGGGGCAGGGGGATGGAGACCCAGTACTTC. J is TRBJ2-5 and V is TRBV28; D is perhaps TRBD1 (7 bases). The CDR3 covers 14 residues. The V and J ends lost 8 bases and 5 bases respectively, with 18 bases between them. Germline V gene sequence: CDR1 MDHEN, CDR2 SYDVKM.

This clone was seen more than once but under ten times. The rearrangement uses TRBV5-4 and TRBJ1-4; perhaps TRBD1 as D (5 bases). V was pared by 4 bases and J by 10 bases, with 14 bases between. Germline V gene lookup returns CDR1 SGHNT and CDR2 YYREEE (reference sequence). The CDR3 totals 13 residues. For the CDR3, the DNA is TGTGCCAGCAGCCAACCGCCCCAGGGAAAACTGTTTTTT. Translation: CASSQPPQGKLFF.

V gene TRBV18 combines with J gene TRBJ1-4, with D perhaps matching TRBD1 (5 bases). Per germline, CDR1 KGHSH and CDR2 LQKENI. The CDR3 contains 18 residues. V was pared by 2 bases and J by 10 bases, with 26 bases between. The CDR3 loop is CASSPIFGIGGDAGKLFF. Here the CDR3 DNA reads TGTGCCAGCTCACCAATTTTCGGGATCGGGGGAGACGCGGGAAAACTGTTTTTT.

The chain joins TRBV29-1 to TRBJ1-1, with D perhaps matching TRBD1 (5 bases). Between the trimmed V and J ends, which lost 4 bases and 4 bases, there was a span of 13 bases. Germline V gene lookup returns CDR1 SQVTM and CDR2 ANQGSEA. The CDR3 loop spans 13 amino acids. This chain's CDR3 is CSVVTQGSTEAFF. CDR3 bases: TGCAGCGTTGTCACCCAGGGTAGCACTGAAGCTTTCTTT.

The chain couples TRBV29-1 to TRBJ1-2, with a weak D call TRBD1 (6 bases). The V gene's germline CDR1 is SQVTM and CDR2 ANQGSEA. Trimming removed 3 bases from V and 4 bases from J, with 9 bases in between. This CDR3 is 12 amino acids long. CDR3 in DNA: TGCAGCGTTGAGACAGGATCCTATGGCTACACCTTC. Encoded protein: CSVETGSYGYTF.

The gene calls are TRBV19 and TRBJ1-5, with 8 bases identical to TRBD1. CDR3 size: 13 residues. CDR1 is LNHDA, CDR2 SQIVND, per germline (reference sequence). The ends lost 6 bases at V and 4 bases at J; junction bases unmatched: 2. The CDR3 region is CASRDRANQPQHF. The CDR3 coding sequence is TGTGCCAGTAGGGACAGGGCTAATCAGCCCCAGCATTTT.